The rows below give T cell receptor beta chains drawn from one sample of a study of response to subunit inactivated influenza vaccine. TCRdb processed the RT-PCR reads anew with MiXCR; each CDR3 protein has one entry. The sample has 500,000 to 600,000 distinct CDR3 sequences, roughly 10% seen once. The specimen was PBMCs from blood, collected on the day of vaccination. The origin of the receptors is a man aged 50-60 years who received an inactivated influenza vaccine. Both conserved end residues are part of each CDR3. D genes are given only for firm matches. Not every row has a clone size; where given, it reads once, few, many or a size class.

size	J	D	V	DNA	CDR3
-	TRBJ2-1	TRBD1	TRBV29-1	TGCAGCGGGTACAGGGGCTCCTACAATGAGCAGTTCTTC	CSGYRGSYNEQFF
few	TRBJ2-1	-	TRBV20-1	TGCAGTGCTTCATCGGGGGCCCTCTACAATGAGCAGTTCTTC	CSASSGALYNEQFF
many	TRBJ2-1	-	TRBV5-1	TGCGCCAGCAGCTTTGGAACGACGGGCGTTAATTACAATGAGCAGTTCTTC	CASSFGTTGVNYNEQFF
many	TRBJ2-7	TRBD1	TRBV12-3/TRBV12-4	TGTGCCAGCAGTTTACTCTCGGGACAGCCCTACGAGCAGTACTTC	CASSLLSGQPYEQYF
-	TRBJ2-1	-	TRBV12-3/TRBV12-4	TGTGCCAGCAGTTTTAGTGCCAGCTACAATGAGCAGTTCTTC	CASSFSASYNEQFF
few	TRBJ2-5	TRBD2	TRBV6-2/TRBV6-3	TGTGCCAGCAGAACCGGGGGGGGGGCCGGAGAGACCCAGTACTTC	CASRTGGGAGETQYF
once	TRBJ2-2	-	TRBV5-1	TGCGCCAGCAGCTTGGCTAGGGGGGGCCAACCCGGGGAGCTGTTTTTT	CASSLARGGQPGELFF
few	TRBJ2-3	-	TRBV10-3	TGTGCCACCGTAGAGGCAACGGGGGATACGCAGTATTTT	CATVEATGDTQYF
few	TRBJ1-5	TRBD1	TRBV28	TGTGCCAGCAGTTTTTCGGCAGGGGGACAGCCCCAGCATTTT	CASSFSAGGQPQHF
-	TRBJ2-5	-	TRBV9	TGTGCCAGCAGCGAGAGGGGTTTTGAGACCCAGTACTTC	CASSERGFETQYF
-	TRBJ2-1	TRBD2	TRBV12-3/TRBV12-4	TGTGCCAGCAGTCCTCCGACTAGCGGGGGCCGACCTGAGCAGTTCTTC	CASSPPTSGGRPEQFF
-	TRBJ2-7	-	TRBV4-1	TGCGCCAGCAGCCAAGTTAGACATCCCACCTACGAGCAGTACTTC	CASSQVRHPTYEQYF
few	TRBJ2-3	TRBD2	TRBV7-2	TGTGCCAGCAGCCCTCGACTAGCGGTCTTCCCAGATACGCAGTATTTT	CASSPRLAVFPDTQYF